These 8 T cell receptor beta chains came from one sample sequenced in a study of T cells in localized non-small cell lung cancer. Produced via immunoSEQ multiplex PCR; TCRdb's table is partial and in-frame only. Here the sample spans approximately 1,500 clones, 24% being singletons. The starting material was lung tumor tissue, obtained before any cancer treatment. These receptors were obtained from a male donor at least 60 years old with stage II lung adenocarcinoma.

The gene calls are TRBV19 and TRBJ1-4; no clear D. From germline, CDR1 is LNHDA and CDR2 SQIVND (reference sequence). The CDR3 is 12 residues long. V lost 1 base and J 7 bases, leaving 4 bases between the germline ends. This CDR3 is CASSIGVEKLFF. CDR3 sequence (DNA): TGTGCCAGTAGTATAGGAGTTGAAAAACTGTTTTTT.

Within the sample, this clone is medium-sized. CDR3 sequence (DNA): TGTGCCATCAGTGAGTCGCGGGAGACCCAGTACTTC. Its translation is CAISESRETQYF. V is TRBV10-3 and J is TRBJ2-5; no reliable D call. Germline lookup yields CDR1 ENHRY and CDR2 SYGVKD. This CDR3 is built from 12 residues. Trimming stripped 0 bases from V and 5 bases from J, with 4 bases between.

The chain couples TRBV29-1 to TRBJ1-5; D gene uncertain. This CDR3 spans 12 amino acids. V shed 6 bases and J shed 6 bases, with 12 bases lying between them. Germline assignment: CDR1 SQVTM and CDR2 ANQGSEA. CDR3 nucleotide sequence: TGCAGCGTCGGGAGCATGGGTCAGCCCCAGCATTTT. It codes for CSVGSMGQPQHF.

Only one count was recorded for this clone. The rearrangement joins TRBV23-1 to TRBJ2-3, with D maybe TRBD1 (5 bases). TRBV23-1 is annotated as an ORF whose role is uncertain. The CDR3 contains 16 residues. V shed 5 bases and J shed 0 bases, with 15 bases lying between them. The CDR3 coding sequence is TGCGCCAGCAGTAGGGCGCGACAGCTGAGCACAGATACGCAGTATTTT. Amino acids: CASSRARQLSTDTQYF.

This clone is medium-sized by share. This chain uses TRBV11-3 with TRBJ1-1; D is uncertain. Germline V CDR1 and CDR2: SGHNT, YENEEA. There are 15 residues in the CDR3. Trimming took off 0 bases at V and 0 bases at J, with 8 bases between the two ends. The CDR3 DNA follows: TGTGCCAGCAGCTTAGATCCTCAGATGAACACTGAAGCTTTCTTT. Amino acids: CASSLDPQMNTEAFF.

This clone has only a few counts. In nucleotides, the CDR3 is TGTGCCAGTACCCTCGCAGGGGGAGGGAGCAATCAGCCCCAGCATTTT. Residues: CASTLAGGGSNQPQHF. The V call is TRBV19, the J call TRBJ1-5, with 7 positions matching TRBD1. The V gene's germline CDR1 is LNHDA and CDR2 SQIVND (reference sequence). This CDR3 comprises 16 residues. J lost 1 base, V lost 7 bases, and 10 bases had no gene match.

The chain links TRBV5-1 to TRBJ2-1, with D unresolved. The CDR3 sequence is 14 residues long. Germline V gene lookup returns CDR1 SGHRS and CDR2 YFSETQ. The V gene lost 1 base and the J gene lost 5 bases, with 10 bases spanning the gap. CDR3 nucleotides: TGCGCCAGCAGCTTGTTCGAGGCCGACAATGAGCAGTTCTTC. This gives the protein CASSLFEADNEQFF.

The CDR3 DNA follows: TGTGCCAGCAGCCAAGATCGGCGGGGAGGGAGGGATGGCTACACCTTC. Translation gives CASSQDRRGGRDGYTF. The rearrangement uses TRBV14 and TRBJ1-2; D unresolved. Trimming took off 0 bases at V and 6 bases at J, with 17 bases between the two ends. CDR3 length equals 16 residues. Germline CDR1 and CDR2: SGHDN and FVKESK.